Shown below are 30 T cell receptor beta chains from a single sample sequenced in a study of OX40 agonist ivuxolimab in advanced cancers. Some clones are missing from TCRdb's copy, which holds only in-frame ones; the method was immunoSEQ multiplex PCR. Of some 42,000 clones listed, about four fifths are singletons. The starting material was CD4+ or CD8+ T cells sorted from blood, obtained in a trial of the OX40 agonist ivuxolimab. These receptor sequences come from an adult with an advanced solid tumor such as melanoma, head and neck, liver or kidney cancer.

The chain couples TRBV27 to TRBJ2-7, with D perhaps matching TRBD1 (6 bases). The V gene lost 5 bases and the J gene lost 1 base, with 15 bases spanning the gap. Per germline, CDR1 MNHEY and CDR2 SMNVEV (reference sequence). This CDR3 contains 15 residues. In DNA form, the CDR3 reads TGTGCCAGCAGTACTGATAGGACAGTTTCCTACGAGCAGTACTTC. Residues: CASSTDRTVSYEQYF.

The chain carries TRBV6-6 and TRBJ1-6; TRBD1 matches at 8 bases. Germline loops: CDR1 MNHNY, CDR2 SVGAGI (reference sequence). The CDR3 has 14 residues. Trimming cost V 5 bases and J 10 bases; bases outside gene matches: 7. The CDR3 loop is CASSVDRVGSPLHF. The DNA of the CDR3 is TGTGCCAGCAGTGTGGACAGGGTAGGCTCACCCCTCCACTTT.

In its sample, this clone was seen once. The chain links TRBV4-3 to TRBJ1-5, with D perhaps matching TRBD1 (5 bases). Between the trimmed V and J ends, which lost 4 bases and 5 bases, there was a span of 21 bases. The CDR3 sequence is 17 residues long. CDR1 LGHNA and CDR2 YSLEER come from the germline V gene. CDR3 nucleotide sequence: TGCGCCAGCAGCCTCACGCAGGGTCTCGGTCCCGATCAGCCCCAGCATTTT. Translation gives CASSLTQGLGPDQPQHF.

The J gene is TRBJ2-3, the V gene TRBV27; TRBD2 might be the D (7 bases). Germline CDR1 MNHEY, CDR2 SMNVEV (reference sequence). Trimming left V 5 bases short and J 3 bases short, with 15 bases between. The CDR3 runs to 15 residues. In DNA form, the CDR3 reads TGTGCCAGCAGTCCGCAGGGGAGGGGAACAGATACGCAGTATTTT. It codes for CASSPQGRGTDTQYF.

This CDR3 reads CASSSQKQQGSNYEQYF. CDR3 in DNA: TGTGCCAGCAGCTCCCAGAAGCAACAGGGTAGTAACTACGAGCAGTACTTC. The chain combines TRBV7-3 with TRBJ2-7, with TRBD1 as a possible D gene (6 bases). The CDR3 covers 17 residues. In germline, CDR1 is SGHTA, CDR2 FQGTGA. Trimming shortened V by 4 bases and J by 3 bases, and 22 bases separated the two germline ends.

V gene TRBV19 combines with J gene TRBJ1-2; perhaps TRBD1 as D (5 bases). V lost 6 bases to trimming and J lost 1 base, with 15 bases between them. The CDR3 sequence is 15 residues long. Germline V gene data show CDR1 as LNHDA and CDR2 as SQIVND (reference sequence). The CDR3 reads CASRQGLIGNYGYTF. For the CDR3, the DNA is TGTGCCAGTAGGCAGGGTTTGATTGGTAACTATGGCTACACCTTC.

This clone was found once. The chain joins TRBV7-9 to TRBJ1-2; 7 bases line up with TRBD1. V dropped 5 bases and J dropped 6; count of bases not matched to a gene: 18. The CDR3 totals 17 residues. Germline V gives CDR1 SEHNR, CDR2 FQNEAQ (reference sequence). The DNA for the CDR3 is TGTGCCAGCAGCCACCGGGACAGCCTACGTGGTACTCATGGCTACACCTTC. Its translation is CASSHRDSLRGTHGYTF.

The rearrangement joins TRBV6-1 to TRBJ2-4, with D uncertain. Trimming left V 2 bases short and J 0 bases short, with 8 bases between. The CDR3 covers 15 residues. Looked up from germline, CDR1 is MNHNS and CDR2 is SASEGT. The CDR3 sequence: CASSESVLAKNIQYF. For the CDR3, the DNA is TGTGCCAGCAGTGAAAGCGTTTTAGCCAAAAACATTCAGTACTTC.

This clone was counted a few times. V gene TRBV7-9 combines with J gene TRBJ1-1, with D unresolved. The CDR3 has 13 residues. Germline-derived CDR1 and CDR2 are SEHNR and FQNEAQ (reference sequence). V lost 7 bases and J lost 1, with 10 bases in between. The CDR3 loop is CASNEFPNTEAFF. Written as DNA, the CDR3 is TGTGCCAGCAATGAGTTCCCGAACACTGAAGCTTTCTTT. Drawing the rest from reference TRBV7-9 and TRBJ1-1, the complete variable domain is DTGVSQNPRHKITKRGQNVTFRCDPISEHNRLYWYRQTLGQGPEFLTYFQNEAQLEKSRLLSDRFSAERPKGSFSTLEIQRTEQGDSAMYLCASNEFPNTEAFFGQGTRLTVV.

The chain is built from TRBV7-9 and TRBJ2-5; D is unclear. The CDR3 length is 14 residues. Trimming stripped 0 bases from V and 5 bases from J, with 10 bases between. In germline, CDR1 is SEHNR, CDR2 FQNEAQ (reference sequence). CDR3 in amino acids: CASSLAVERETQYF. In nucleotides, the CDR3 is TGTGCCAGCAGCTTAGCGGTCGAGAGGGAGACCCAGTACTTC.

V usage is TRBV10-3 and J usage is TRBJ2-1, with D tentatively TRBD2 (6 bases). This CDR3 has 13 residues. Germline loops: CDR1 ENHRY, CDR2 SYGVKD. With 11 bases removed from V and 9 bases from J, the gap between germline ends came to 20 bases. CDR3 in amino acids: CAVRDSGGIEQFF. The CDR3 DNA follows: TGTGCCGTCCGGGACTCTGGCGGAATTGAGCAGTTCTTC.

The V and J genes are TRBV7-6 and TRBJ2-3, with D possibly TRBD2 on 7 matching bases. The germline CDR1 and CDR2 sequences are SGHVS and FNYEAQ. The CDR3 sequence is 17 residues long. V lost 4 bases and J lost 0, with 17 bases in between. CDR3 region: CASSSVGGPTSTDTQYF. CDR3 coding DNA: TGTGCCAGCAGCTCCGTGGGGGGGCCGACCAGCACAGATACGCAGTATTTT.

This chain links TRBV5-3 with TRBJ2-7; the match to TRBD2 covers 10 bases. TRBV5-3 counts as an open reading frame of uncertain function. The CDR3 spans 14 residues. The V and J ends lost 1 base and 2 bases, in that order; junction bases with no gene match: 0. CDR3 nucleotide sequence: TGTGCCAGAAGCTTGAGCGGGAGGGCCTACGAGCAGTACTTC. It translates to CARSLSGRAYEQYF.

CDR3 sequence (DNA): TGTGCCAGCAGCTTAGGAGAGACCTACGAGCAGTACTTC. Translated, it gives CASSLGETYEQYF. The V call is TRBV7-9, the J call TRBJ2-7; D unclear. V lost 1 base, J lost 2 bases, and 6 bases lay in between. The CDR3 has 13 amino acids. CDR1 SEHNR and CDR2 FQNEAQ come from the germline V gene (reference sequence).

This chain joins TRBV14 and TRBJ2-1; TRBD2 agrees at 11 bases. Germline-derived CDR1 and CDR2 are SGHDN and FVKESK. Trimming cost V 3 bases and J 2 bases; bases outside gene matches: 0. This CDR3 comprises 15 residues. The CDR3, as DNA: TGTGCCAGCAGCCAGGGACTAGCGGCCTACAATGAGCAGTTCTTC. This encodes CASSQGLAAYNEQFF.

V usage is TRBV9 and J usage is TRBJ2-1; TRBD2 might be the D (6 bases). The CDR3 runs 16 residues. The V and J ends lost 3 bases and 9 bases respectively, with 22 bases between them. The V gene's germline CDR1 is SGDLS and CDR2 YYNGEE. In DNA form, the CDR3 reads TGTGCCAGCAGCGATGCTGGGTCAGGCGCTAGCGCTGAGCAGTTCTTC. Protein sequence: CASSDAGSGASAEQFF.

This clone has just one count. The V gene is TRBV7-9, the J gene TRBJ1-1; D unclear. Germline assignment: CDR1 SEHNR and CDR2 FQNEAQ (reference sequence). The CDR3 totals 13 residues. The ends were cut back, 1 base at V and 4 bases at J, with 7 bases in the middle. The CDR3 DNA reads as TGTGCCAGCAGCTTAGAGGATAGCACTGAAGCTTTCTTT. It codes for CASSLEDSTEAFF.

The gene calls are TRBV2 and TRBJ2-3, with 7 bases lining up with TRBD2. This CDR3 region has 15 residues. The J segment lost 8 bases and the V segment lost 6 bases, leaving 14 bases of the junction unmatched. The V gene's germline CDR1 is SNHLY and CDR2 FYNNEI. The CDR3 coding sequence is TGTGCCAGCAGCCCCTCGGAGGTACCGGGGGGTACGCAGTATTTT. Amino acids: CASSPSEVPGGTQYF.

V and J are TRBV2 and TRBJ2-7, with 9 bases matching TRBD2. This CDR3 region has 15 residues. V was pared by 0 bases and J by 2 bases, with 2 bases of the junction left unmatched. The V gene's germline CDR1 is SNHLY and CDR2 FYNNEI. CDR3: CASSEAGGGAYEQYF. CDR3 in DNA: TGTGCCAGCAGTGAAGCTGGCGGGGGGGCCTACGAGCAGTACTTC.

The V gene is TRBV6-5, the J gene TRBJ1-5; 7 positions match TRBD1. Trimming took 6 bases from V and 1 from J; bases not matched to a gene: 3. CDR1 is MNHEY, CDR2 SVGAGI, per germline. The CDR3 contains 14 residues. CDR3 DNA sequence: TGTGCCAGCAGGCGACAGGGCAGCAATCAGCCCCAGCATTTT. Translation gives CASRRQGSNQPQHF.

This rearrangement joins TRBV5-6 to TRBJ2-5; D might be TRBD1 or TRBD2, each matching 5 bases. TRBJ2-7 explains the end of the DNA better; the J call may be wrong. The CDR3 is 14 residues long. Germline V gene lookup returns CDR1 SGHDT and CDR2 YYEEEE. The CDR3 region has the DNA TGTGCCAGCGGTCGCTGGGACGGAGTCTACGAGCAGTACTTC. Translated: CASGRWDGVYEQYF.

This sequence joins TRBV14 and TRBJ2-3; D call uncertain. The germline V and J ends were trimmed by 1 base and 0 bases, with 5 bases remaining between them. CDR1 and CDR2 (germline): SGHDN, FVKESK. The CDR3 length is 14 residues. The CDR3 is CASSQVVSTDTQYF. The CDR3 region has the DNA TGTGCCAGCAGCCAAGTTGTTAGCACAGATACGCAGTATTTT.

This clone was recorded a few times. The rearrangement uses TRBV20-1 and TRBJ2-3; D might be TRBD2 (5 bases). Germline CDR1 is DFQATT and CDR2 is SNEGSKA (reference sequence). V lost 8 bases to trimming and J lost 1 base, with 7 bases between them. This CDR3 has 11 residues. The CDR3 sequence: CSTAGTDTQYF. The CDR3 DNA follows: TGCAGTACAGCGGGCACAGATACGCAGTATTTT.

The rearrangement uses TRBV1 and TRBJ2-1. TRBV1 is tagged as a pseudogene. The CDR3 has 11 amino acids. DNA of the CDR3: TGCACCAGCAGCCCGGGGCGGGAGCAGTTCTTC. Encoded protein: CTSSPGREQFF.

In DNA, the CDR3 is TGTGCCAGCAGCTTAAATAGCGGGGGGGCAAAGGAGACCCAGTACTTC. This sequence encodes CASSLNSGGAKETQYF. This chain joins TRBV11-1 and TRBJ2-5, with TRBD2 identical over 11 bases. Germline V lookup: CDR1 SGHAT, CDR2 FQDESV (reference sequence). The CDR3 runs 16 residues. V shed 2 bases, J shed 5 bases, and the junction held 7 bases outside the gene matches.

This clone was seen repeatedly, ten times or more. The chain has TRBV7-3 and TRBJ1-3; TRBD1 agrees at 7 bases. V shed 5 bases, J shed 4 bases, and the junction held 2 bases outside the gene matches. This CDR3 is built from 13 residues. The germline gives CDR1 SGHTA, CDR2 FQGTGA. CDR3 coding DNA: TGTGCCAGCAGCCTGGGACAGGGAAACACCATATATTTT. It specifies CASSLGQGNTIYF.

About this clone: Other DNA sequences within the sample encode an identical CDR3. V gene TRBV7-9 combines with J gene TRBJ2-7; no clear D gene. This CDR3 comprises 16 residues. V lost 0 bases, J lost 1 base, and 13 bases lay in between. Per germline, CDR1 SEHNR and CDR2 FQNEAQ (reference sequence). CDR3 sequence (DNA): TGTGCCAGCAGCTTAGCAGGACCCGCCTTATCCTACGAGCAGTACTTC. Its translation: CASSLAGPALSYEQYF.

J is TRBJ2-1 and V is TRBV28; D perhaps matches TRBD1 (5 bases). V dropped 4 bases and J dropped 5 bases, with 21 bases sitting between them. Germline CDR1 MDHEN, CDR2 SYDVKM. The length of the CDR3 is 17 residues. The CDR3 sequence: CASSSLPGRKGDNEQFF. CDR3 DNA sequence: TGTGCCAGCAGTTCTCTACCTGGTCGAAAAGGGGACAATGAGCAGTTCTTC.

The chain is built from TRBV18 and TRBJ2-1; 8 bases map to TRBD2. After removal of 3 bases from V and 5 bases from J, the junction contained 9 bases not matched to a gene. Per germline, CDR1 KGHSH and CDR2 LQKENI. The CDR3 sequence is 16 residues long. The CDR3, as DNA: TGTGCCAGCTCACCGCGGACTAGCCGATTGAACAATGAGCAGTTCTTC. It encodes CASSPRTSRLNNEQFF.

The chain combines TRBV7-8 with TRBJ1-1; D is unclear. Trimming stripped 0 bases from V and 3 bases from J, with 5 bases between. The CDR3 runs 13 residues. Germline CDR1 and CDR2: SGHVS and FQNEAQ. CDR3 sequence: CASSLAAYTEAFF. DNA of the CDR3: TGTGCCAGCAGCTTAGCGGCCTACACTGAAGCTTTCTTT.